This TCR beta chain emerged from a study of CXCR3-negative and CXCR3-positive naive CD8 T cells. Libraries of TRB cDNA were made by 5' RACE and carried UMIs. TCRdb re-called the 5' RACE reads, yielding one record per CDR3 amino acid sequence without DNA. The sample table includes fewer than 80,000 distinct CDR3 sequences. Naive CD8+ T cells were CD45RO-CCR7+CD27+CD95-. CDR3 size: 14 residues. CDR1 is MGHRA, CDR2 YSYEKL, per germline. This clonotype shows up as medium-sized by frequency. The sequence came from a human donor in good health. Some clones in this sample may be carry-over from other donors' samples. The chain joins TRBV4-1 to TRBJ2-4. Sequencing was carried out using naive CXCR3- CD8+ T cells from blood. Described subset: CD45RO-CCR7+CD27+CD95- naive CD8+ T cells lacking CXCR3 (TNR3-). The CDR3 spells CASSQVPAQNIQYF.